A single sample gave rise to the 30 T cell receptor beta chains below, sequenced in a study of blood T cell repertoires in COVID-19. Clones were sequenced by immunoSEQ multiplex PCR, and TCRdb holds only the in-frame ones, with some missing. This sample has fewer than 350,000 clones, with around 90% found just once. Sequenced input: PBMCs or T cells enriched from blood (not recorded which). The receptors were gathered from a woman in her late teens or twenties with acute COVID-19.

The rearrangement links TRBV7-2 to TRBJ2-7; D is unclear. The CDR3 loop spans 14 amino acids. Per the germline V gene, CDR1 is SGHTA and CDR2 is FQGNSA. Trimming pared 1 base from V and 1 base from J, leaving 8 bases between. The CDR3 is CASSLGPGSYEQYF. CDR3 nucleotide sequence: TGTGCCAGCAGCTTAGGTCCCGGGTCCTACGAGCAGTACTTC.

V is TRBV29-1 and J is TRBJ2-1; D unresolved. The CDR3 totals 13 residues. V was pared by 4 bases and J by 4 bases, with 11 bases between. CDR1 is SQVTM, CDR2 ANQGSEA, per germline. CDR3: CSVVGLLYNEQFF. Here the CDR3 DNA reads TGCAGCGTTGTAGGCCTACTATACAATGAGCAGTTCTTC.

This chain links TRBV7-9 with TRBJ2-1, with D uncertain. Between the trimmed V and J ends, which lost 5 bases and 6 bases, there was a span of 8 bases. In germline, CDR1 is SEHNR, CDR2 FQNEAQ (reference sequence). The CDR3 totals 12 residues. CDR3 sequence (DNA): TGTGCCAGCAGCGAGGTTCGCAATGAGCAGTTCTTC. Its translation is CASSEVRNEQFF.

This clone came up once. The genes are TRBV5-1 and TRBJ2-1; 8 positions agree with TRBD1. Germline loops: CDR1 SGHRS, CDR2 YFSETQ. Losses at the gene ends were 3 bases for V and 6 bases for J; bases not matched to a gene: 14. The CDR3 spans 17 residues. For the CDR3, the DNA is TGCGCCAGCAGCTATACCCTAGGACAGGGTAGCGGCAATGAGCAGTTCTTC. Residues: CASSYTLGQGSGNEQFF. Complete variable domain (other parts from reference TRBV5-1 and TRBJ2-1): KAGVTQTPRYLIKTRGQQVTLSCSPISGHRSVSWYQQTPGQGLQFLFEYFSETQRNKGNFPGRFSGRQFSNSRSEMNVSTLELGDSALYLCASSYTLGQGSGNEQFFGPGTRLTVL.

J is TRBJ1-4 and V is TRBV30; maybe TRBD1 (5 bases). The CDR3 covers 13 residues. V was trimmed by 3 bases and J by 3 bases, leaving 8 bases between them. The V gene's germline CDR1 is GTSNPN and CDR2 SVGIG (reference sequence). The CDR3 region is CAWRTGPNEKLFF. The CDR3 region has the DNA TGTGCCTGGAGAACAGGACCTAATGAAAAACTGTTTTTT.

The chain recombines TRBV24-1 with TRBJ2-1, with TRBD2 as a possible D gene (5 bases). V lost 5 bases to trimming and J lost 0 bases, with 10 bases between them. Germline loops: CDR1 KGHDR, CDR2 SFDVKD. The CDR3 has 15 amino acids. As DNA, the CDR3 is TGTGCCACCAGTGGGGCCGCGGGCTCCTACAATGAGCAGTTCTTC. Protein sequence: CATSGAAGSYNEQFF.

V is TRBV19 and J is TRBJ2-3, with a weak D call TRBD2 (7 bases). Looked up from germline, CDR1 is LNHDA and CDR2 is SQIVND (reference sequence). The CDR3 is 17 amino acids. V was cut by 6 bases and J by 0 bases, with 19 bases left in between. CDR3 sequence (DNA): TGTGCCAGTAGCCCCCGTGACGGGGGGCGAAGCACAGATACGCAGTATTTT. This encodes CASSPRDGGRSTDTQYF.

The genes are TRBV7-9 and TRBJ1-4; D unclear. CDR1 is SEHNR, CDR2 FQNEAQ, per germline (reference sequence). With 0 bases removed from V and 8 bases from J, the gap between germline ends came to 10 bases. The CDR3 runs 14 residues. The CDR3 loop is CASSLALMEEKLFF. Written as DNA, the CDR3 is TGTGCCAGCAGCTTAGCGCTGATGGAGGAAAAACTGTTTTTT.

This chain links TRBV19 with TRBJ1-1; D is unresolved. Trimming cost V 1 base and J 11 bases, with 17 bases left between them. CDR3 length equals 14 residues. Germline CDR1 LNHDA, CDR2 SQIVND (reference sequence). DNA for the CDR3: TGTGCCAGTAGTATAGTGGAACAGCCGGGAGGCGCTTTCTTT. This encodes CASSIVEQPGGAFF. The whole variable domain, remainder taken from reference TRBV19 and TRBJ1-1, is DGGITQSPKYLFRKEGQNVTLSCEQNLNHDAMYWYRQDPGQGLRLIYYSQIVNDFQKGDIAEGYSVSREKKESFPLTVTSAQKNPTAFYLCASSIVEQPGGAFFGQGTRLTVV.

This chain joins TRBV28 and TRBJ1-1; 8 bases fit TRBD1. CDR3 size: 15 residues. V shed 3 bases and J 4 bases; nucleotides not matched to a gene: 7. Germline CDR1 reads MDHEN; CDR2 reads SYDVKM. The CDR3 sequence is CASSFFTGGATEAFF. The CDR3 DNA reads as TGTGCCAGCAGTTTTTTCACAGGGGGGGCCACTGAAGCTTTCTTT.

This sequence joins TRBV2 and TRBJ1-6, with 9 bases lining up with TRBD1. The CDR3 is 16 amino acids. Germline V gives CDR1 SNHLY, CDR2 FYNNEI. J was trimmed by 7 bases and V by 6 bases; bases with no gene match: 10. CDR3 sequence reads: CASRRDRAGGNSPLHF. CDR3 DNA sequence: TGTGCCAGCAGGAGGGACAGGGCCGGGGGAAATTCACCCCTCCACTTT. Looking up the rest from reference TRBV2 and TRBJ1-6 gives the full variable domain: EPEVTQTPSHQVTQMGQEVILRCVPISNHLYFYWYRQILGQKVEFLVSFYNNEISEKSEIFDDQFSVERPDGSNFTLKIRSTKLEDSAMYFCASRRDRAGGNSPLHFGNGTRLTVT.

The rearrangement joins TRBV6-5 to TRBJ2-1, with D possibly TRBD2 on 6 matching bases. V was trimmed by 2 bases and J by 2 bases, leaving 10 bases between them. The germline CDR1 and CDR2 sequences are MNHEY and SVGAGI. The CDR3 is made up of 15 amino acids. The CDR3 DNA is TGTGCCAGCAGTTACATCAGCGGGCCCTACAATGAGCAGTTCTTC. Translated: CASSYISGPYNEQFF.

CDR3 nucleotide sequence: TGTGCCAGCAGGGGACAGGGGGCCCACGAGCAGTACTTC. Translating it yields CASRGQGAHEQYF. The chain carries TRBV28 and TRBJ2-7; 12 bases map to TRBD1. Germline CDR1 is MDHEN and CDR2 is SYDVKM. The J segment lost 5 bases and the V segment lost 6 bases, leaving 2 bases of the junction unmatched. The CDR3 has 13 residues.

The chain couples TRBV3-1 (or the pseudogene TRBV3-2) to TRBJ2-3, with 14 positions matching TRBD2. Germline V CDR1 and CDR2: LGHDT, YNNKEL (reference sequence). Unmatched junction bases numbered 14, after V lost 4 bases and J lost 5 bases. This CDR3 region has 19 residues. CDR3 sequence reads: CASSPGSPGLAGVRDTQYF. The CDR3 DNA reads TGTGCCAGCAGCCCGGGCTCTCCGGGACTAGCGGGAGTGAGAGATACGCAGTATTTT.

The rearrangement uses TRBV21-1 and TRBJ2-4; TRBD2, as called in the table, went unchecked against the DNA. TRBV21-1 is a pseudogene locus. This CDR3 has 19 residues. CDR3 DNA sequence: TGTGCCAGCAGCCTCAAACTAGCGGCCGACCTCCCAGCCAAAAACATTCAGTACTTC. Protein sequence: CASSLKLAADLPAKNIQYF.

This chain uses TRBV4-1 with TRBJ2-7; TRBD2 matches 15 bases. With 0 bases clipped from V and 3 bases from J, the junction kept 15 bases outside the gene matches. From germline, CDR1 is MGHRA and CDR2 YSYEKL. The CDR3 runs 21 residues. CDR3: CASSQDTTAPGLAGGDYEQYF. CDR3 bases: TGCGCCAGCAGCCAAGATACGACCGCTCCGGGACTAGCGGGAGGAGACTACGAGCAGTACTTC.

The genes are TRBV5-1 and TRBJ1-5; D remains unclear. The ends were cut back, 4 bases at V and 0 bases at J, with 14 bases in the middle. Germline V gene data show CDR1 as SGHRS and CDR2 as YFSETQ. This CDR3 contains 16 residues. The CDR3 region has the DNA TGCGCCAGCAGCCCGGGGATGGGATATAGCAATCAGCCCCAGCATTTT. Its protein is CASSPGMGYSNQPQHF.

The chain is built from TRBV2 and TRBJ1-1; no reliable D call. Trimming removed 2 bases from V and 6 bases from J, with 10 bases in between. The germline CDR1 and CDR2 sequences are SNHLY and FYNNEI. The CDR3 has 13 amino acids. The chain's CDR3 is CASSEIRSSEAFF. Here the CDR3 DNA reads TGTGCCAGCAGTGAAATTAGAAGTTCTGAAGCTTTCTTT.

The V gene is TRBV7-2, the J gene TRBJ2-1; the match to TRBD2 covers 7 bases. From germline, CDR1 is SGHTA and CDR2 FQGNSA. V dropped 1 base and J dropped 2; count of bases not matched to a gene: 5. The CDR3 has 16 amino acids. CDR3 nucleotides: TGTGCCAGCAGCTTAGTGGCTAGCGGAGCCTACAATGAGCAGTTCTTC. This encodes CASSLVASGAYNEQFF.

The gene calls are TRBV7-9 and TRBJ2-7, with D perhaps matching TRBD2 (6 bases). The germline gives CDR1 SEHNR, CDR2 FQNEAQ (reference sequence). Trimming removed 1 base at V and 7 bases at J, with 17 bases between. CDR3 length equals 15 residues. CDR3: CASSLGRRETGEQYF. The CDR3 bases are TGTGCCAGCAGCTTAGGACGACGGGAGACGGGAGAGCAGTACTTC.

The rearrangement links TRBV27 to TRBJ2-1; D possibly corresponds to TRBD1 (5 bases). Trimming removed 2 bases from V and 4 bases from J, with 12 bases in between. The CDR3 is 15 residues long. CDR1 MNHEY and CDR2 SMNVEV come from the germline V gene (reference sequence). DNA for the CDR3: TGTGCCAGCAGTTTAAAAGGGGCGAGTTACAATGAGCAGTTCTTC. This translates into CASSLKGASYNEQFF.

CDR3 sequence (DNA): TGTGCCAGCACGAACAGGGCGAACACTGAAGCTTTCTTT. Its translation is CASTNRANTEAFF. This chain uses TRBV2 with TRBJ1-1; D perhaps matches TRBD1 (6 bases). The CDR3 length is 13 residues. Germline V lookup: CDR1 SNHLY, CDR2 FYNNEI. The V end lost 7 bases, the J end lost 1 base, and 10 bases lay between the germline ends.

The CDR3 nucleotides read TGTGCCAGCAGCTTATGGAGGGGACTAAGCACAGATACGCAGTATTTT. Translating gives CASSLWRGLSTDTQYF. This chain links TRBV7-8 with TRBJ2-3; 7 bases agree with TRBD2. CDR1 is SGHVS, CDR2 FQNEAQ, per germline. CDR3 length: 16 residues. Trimming cost V 2 bases and J 0 bases; bases outside gene matches: 5.

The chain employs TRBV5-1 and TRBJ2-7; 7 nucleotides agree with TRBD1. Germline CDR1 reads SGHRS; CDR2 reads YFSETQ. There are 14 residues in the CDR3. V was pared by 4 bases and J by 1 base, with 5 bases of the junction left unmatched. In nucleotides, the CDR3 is TGCGCCAGCAGCGGGGACAGTTATTCCTACGAGCAGTACTTC. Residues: CASSGDSYSYEQYF.

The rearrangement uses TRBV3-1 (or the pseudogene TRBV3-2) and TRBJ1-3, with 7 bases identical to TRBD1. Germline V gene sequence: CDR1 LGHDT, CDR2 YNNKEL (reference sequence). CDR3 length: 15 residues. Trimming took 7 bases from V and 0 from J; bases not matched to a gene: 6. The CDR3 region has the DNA TGTGCCAGCACCTGGGACAGTGCCTCTGGAAACACCATATATTTT. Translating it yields CASTWDSASGNTIYF.

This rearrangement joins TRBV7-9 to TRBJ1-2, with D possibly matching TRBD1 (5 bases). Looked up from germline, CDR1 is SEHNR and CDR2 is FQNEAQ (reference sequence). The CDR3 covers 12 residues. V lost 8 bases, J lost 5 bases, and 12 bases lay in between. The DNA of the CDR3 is TGTGCCAGCGAAGGCGGGGGATATGGCTACACCTTC. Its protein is CASEGGGYGYTF.

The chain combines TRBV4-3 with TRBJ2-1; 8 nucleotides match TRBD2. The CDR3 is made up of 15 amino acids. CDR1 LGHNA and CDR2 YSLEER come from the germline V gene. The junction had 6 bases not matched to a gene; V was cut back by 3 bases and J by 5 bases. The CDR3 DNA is TGCGCCAGCAGCCAGTCCGGGACTAGAAACAATGAGCAGTTCTTC. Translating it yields CASSQSGTRNNEQFF.

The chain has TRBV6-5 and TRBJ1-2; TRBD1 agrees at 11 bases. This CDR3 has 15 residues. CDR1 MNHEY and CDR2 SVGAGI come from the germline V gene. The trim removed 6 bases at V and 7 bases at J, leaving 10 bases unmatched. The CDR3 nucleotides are TGTGCCAGCAGCAGGGACAGGGGGGGACTCGGTGGCTACACCTTC. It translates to CASSRDRGGLGGYTF.

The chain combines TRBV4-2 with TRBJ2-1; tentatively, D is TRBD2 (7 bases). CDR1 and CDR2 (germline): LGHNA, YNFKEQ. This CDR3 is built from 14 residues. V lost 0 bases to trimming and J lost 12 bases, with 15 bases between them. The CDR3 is CASSQDLWGGRQFF. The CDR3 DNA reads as TGTGCCAGCAGCCAAGATCTTTGGGGGGGCCGGCAGTTCTTC.

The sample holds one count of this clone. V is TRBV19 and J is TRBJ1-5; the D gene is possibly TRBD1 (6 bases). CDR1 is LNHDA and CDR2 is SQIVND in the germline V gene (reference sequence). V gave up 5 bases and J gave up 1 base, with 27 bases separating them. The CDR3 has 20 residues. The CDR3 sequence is CASSPQLARQGRGSNQPQHF. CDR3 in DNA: TGTGCCAGTAGTCCTCAATTGGCTCGGCAGGGGAGAGGAAGCAATCAGCCCCAGCATTTT.